This T cell receptor (beta chain) appears in the sequencing data of a study of shared clonotypes between healthy human individuals. Study results and limitations: Sampling covered nothing but blood. Tissue TCR repertoires likely differ from those found in blood. Across subsets, estimated richness was generally greater for naive than for memory populations.

The run depth of the assay was deep. The assay was immunoSEQ multiplex PCR, and TCRdb's table has in-frame clones only and misses some. The table includes millions of clones, 90% to 95% detected once. The investigators split CD4+ cells into a CD45RA+ naive subset and a CD45RA-negative memory subset. V was clipped by 2 bases and J by 3 bases, with 13 bases between them. Germline assignment: CDR1 SGHDN and CDR2 FVKESK. The CDR3 loop spans 16 amino acids. This clone was seen only once. The antigen is undetermined. V and J are TRBV14 and TRBJ2-2; D not certain. Sequenced: naive CD4+ T cells from PBMCs. Subset of the sample: CD45RA+ positively selected. This clonotype originated in a man in his late teens or twenties in good health. Some clones in this sample may be carry-over from other donors' samples. CDR3 nucleotides: TGTGCCAGCAGCCAACAAAGGACCACTTACACCGGGGAGCTGTTTTTT. It codes for CASSQQRTTYTGELFF.